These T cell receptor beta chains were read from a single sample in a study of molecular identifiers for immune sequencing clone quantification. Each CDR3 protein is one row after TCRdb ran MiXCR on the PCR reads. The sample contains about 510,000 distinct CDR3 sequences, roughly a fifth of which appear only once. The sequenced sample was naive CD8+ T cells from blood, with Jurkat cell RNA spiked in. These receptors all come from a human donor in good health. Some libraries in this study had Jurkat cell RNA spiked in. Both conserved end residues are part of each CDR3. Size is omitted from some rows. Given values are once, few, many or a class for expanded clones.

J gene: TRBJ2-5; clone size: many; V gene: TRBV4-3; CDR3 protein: CASSPRLAGDQETQYF
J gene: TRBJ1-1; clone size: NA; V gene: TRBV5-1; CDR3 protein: CASRLGTTGGNTEAFF
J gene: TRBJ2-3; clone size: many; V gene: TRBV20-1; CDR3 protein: CSAWTSESTDTQYF
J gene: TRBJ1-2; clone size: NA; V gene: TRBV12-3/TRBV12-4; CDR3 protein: CASSRTRANYGYTF
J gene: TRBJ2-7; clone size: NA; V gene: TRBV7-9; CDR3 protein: CASSLTGAVYEQYF
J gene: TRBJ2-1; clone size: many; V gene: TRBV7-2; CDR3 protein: CASDGGLGLHEQFF
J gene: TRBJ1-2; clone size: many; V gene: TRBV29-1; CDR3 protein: CSVQTGGLYGYTF
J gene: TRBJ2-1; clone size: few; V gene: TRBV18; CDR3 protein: CASSPPGNHNEQFF
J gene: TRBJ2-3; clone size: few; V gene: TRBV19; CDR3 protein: CASSPDIVDTDTQYF
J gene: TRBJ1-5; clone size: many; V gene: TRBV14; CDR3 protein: CASSQRSSETAEYSNQPQHF
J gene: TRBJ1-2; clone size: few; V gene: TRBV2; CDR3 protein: CASSEAQGGHGYTF
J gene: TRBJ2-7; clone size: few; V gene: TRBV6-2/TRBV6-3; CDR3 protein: CASSLKLAGVIYEQYF
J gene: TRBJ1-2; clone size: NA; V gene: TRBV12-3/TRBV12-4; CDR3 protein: CASSQDRGYGHTF
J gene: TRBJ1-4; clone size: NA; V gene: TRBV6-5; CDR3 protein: CASSTGTTNEKLFF
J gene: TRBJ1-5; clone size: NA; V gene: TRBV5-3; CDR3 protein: CAGSFDRGTQPQHF
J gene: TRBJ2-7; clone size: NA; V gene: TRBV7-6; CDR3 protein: CASSADRGSYEQYF
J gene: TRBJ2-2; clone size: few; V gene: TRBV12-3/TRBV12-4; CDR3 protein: CASSLTETGELFF
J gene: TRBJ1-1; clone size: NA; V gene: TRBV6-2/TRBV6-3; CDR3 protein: CASSYTRISTEAFF
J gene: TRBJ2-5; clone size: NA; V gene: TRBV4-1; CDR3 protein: CASSQHRGQETQYF
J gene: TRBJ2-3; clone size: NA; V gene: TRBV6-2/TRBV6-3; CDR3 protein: CASSYQTSMDTQYF
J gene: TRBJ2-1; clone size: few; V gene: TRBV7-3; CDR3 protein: CASSLRQYNEQFF
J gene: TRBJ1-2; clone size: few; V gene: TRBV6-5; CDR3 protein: CASSYSGAYGYTF
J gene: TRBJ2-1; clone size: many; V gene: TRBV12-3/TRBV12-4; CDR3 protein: CASSYRTGYYEQFF
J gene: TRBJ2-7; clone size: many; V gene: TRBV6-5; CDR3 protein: CASSLTSSGSSYEQYF
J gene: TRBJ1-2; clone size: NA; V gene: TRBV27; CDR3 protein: CASSLGGSGYTF
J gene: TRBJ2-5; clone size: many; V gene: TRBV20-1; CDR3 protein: CSVITWTGGMGNQETQYF
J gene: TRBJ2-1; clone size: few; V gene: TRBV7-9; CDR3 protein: CASSLEVLEVNEQFF
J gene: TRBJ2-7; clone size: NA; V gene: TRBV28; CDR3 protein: CASSVRTGGDEQYF
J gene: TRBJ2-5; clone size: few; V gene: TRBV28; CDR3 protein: CASSPQGVGETQYF
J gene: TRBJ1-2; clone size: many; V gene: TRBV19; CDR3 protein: CATVTGTANPRNYGYTF
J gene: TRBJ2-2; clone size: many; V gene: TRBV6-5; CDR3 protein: CASSYGVFTGELFF
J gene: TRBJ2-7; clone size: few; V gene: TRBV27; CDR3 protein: CASSYRGPPYEQYF
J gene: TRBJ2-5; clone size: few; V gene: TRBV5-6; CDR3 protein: CASSSTGFWKETQYF
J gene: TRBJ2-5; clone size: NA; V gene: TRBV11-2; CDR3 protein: CASSSAGVEETQYF
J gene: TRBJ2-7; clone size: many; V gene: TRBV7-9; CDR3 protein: CASGEITLADEQYF
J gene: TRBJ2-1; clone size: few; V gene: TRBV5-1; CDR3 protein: CASSPIGGGAYNEQFF
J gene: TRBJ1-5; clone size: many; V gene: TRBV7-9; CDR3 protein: CASSLDEAGIDQPQHF
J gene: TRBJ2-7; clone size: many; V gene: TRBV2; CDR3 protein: CASSGELAGVLGYEQYF
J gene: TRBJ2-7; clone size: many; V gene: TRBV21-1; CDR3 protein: CASSKRPSGNYEQYF
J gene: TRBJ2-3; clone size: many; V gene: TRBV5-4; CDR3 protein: CASSLGRTGVADTQYF
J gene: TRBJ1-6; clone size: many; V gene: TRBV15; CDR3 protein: CATSRGPGGDSPLHF